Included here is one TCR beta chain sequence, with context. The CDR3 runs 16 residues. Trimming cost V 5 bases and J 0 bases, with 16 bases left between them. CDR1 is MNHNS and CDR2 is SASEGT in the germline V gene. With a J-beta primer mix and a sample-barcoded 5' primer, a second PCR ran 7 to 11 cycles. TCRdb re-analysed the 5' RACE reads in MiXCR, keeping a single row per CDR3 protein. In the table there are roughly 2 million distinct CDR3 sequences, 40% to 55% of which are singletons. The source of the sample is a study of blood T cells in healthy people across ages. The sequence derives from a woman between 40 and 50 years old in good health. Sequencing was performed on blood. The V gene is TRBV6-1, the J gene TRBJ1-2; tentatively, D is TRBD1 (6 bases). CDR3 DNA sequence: TGTGCCAGCAGTAAAATAACAGGGACCTCTAACTATGGCTACACCTTC. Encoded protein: CASSKITGTSNYGYTF.